The rows below give T cell receptor beta chains drawn from one sample of a study of PD-1 blockade in classical Hodgkin lymphoma. Produced via immunoSEQ multiplex PCR; TCRdb's table is partial and in-frame only. The sample lists about 15,000 clones, approximately 80% seen once, with over 35% in the top ten. The source was peripheral blood mononuclear cells (PBMCs), collected before the second cycle of nivolumab. The source is a human donor with classical Hodgkin lymphoma. Each CDR3 is given with its conserved first and last residue. A D gene is named only where the DNA matches it firmly. Clone size appears in some rows only: once, few, many, or a class for an expanded clone.

D gene: -; clone size: once; J gene: TRBJ2-7; V gene: TRBV29-1; CDR3 DNA: TGCAGCGTTGGTGAGGACGAGCAGTACTTC; CDR3 protein: CSVGEDEQYF
D gene: -; clone size: -; J gene: TRBJ2-7; V gene: TRBV29-1; CDR3 DNA: TGCAGCGTTGTTGGTGGCTGGGGGCGGTTTGAGCAGTACTTC; CDR3 protein: CSVVGGWGRFEQYF
D gene: -; clone size: -; J gene: TRBJ2-1; V gene: TRBV7-8; CDR3 DNA: TGTGCCAGCAGCCATCTATATCCCGGGAGAAGGTTTGACAATGAGCAGTTCTTC; CDR3 protein: CASSHLYPGRRFDNEQFF
D gene: -; clone size: -; J gene: TRBJ1-5; V gene: TRBV27; CDR3 DNA: TGTGCCAGCAGTTTAACCCCGCGTCGGGGCAATCAGCCCCAGCATTTT; CDR3 protein: CASSLTPRRGNQPQHF
D gene: -; clone size: -; J gene: TRBJ1-5; V gene: TRBV27; CDR3 DNA: TGTGCCAGCAGTTTCTACCTTGGTCAGCCCCAGCATTTT; CDR3 protein: CASSFYLGQPQHF
D gene: TRBD1; clone size: -; J gene: TRBJ2-1; V gene: TRBV28; CDR3 DNA: TGTGCCAGCAGTTTTCGGGACAGGGAAAGTTATGAGCAGTTCTTC; CDR3 protein: CASSFRDRESYEQFF
D gene: -; clone size: -; J gene: TRBJ1-1; V gene: TRBV18; CDR3 DNA: TGTGCCAGCTCAATCCAGGAGTACACTGAAGCTTTCTTT; CDR3 protein: CASSIQEYTEAFF
D gene: TRBD2; clone size: -; J gene: TRBJ2-3; V gene: TRBV7-8; CDR3 DNA: TGTGCCAGCAGTTCCAGGGTAGCGGGCCTCACAGATACGCAGTATTTT; CDR3 protein: CASSSRVAGLTDTQYF
D gene: -; clone size: -; J gene: TRBJ2-7; V gene: TRBV18; CDR3 DNA: TGTGCCAGCTCACCTCCGCCGGGGCCCCACGAGCAGTACTTC; CDR3 protein: CASSPPPGPHEQYF
D gene: TRBD1; clone size: -; J gene: TRBJ1-5; V gene: TRBV19; CDR3 DNA: TGTGCCAGTAGTGGACAGGGCCAGCCCCAGCATTTT; CDR3 protein: CASSGQGQPQHF
D gene: -; clone size: -; J gene: TRBJ2-5; V gene: TRBV27; CDR3 DNA: TGTGCCAGCAGTTTCAGGGGAGGAGTTCAGCGACAAGAGACCCAGTACTTC; CDR3 protein: CASSFRGGVQRQETQYF
D gene: -; clone size: -; J gene: TRBJ1-5; V gene: TRBV19; CDR3 DNA: TGTGCCAGTAGAACCGGGGCATATAGCAATCAGCCCCAGCATTTT; CDR3 protein: CASRTGAYSNQPQHF
D gene: -; clone size: once; J gene: TRBJ1-2; V gene: TRBV10-3; CDR3 DNA: TGTGCCATCAGTGACGGGGTGGGGCTTAACTATGGCTACACCTTC; CDR3 protein: CAISDGVGLNYGYTF
D gene: -; clone size: -; J gene: TRBJ1-1; V gene: TRBV6-4; CDR3 DNA: TGTGCCAGCAGTGACTCGATCGGGGATAAAGCTTTCTTT; CDR3 protein: CASSDSIGDKAFF
D gene: TRBD2; clone size: -; J gene: TRBJ2-3; V gene: TRBV4-1; CDR3 DNA: TGCGCCAGCAGCCAAGATCGGGTGGCGGGAGAGGTAGATACGCAGTATTTT; CDR3 protein: CASSQDRVAGEVDTQYF
D gene: TRBD2; clone size: -; J gene: TRBJ2-3; V gene: TRBV10-1; CDR3 DNA: TGCGCCAGCAGTGATGGACTAGCGGGGGGAAGGGATACGCAGTATTTT; CDR3 protein: CASSDGLAGGRDTQYF
D gene: -; clone size: -; J gene: TRBJ2-1; V gene: TRBV6-1; CDR3 DNA: TGTGCCAGCAGTGAGGGGGGCGGTTCCTACAATGAGCAGTTCTTC; CDR3 protein: CASSEGGGSYNEQFF
D gene: -; clone size: -; J gene: TRBJ2-7; V gene: TRBV13; CDR3 DNA: TGTGCCAGCAGCTCCCCGACAGGAGCCTACGAGCAGTACTTC; CDR3 protein: CASSSPTGAYEQYF
D gene: -; clone size: -; J gene: TRBJ1-4; V gene: TRBV6-5; CDR3 DNA: TGTGCCAGCAGCTCGCAGGGGAGGGCTGAAAAACTGTTTTTT; CDR3 protein: CASSSQGRAEKLFF
D gene: TRBD2; clone size: once; J gene: TRBJ2-7; V gene: TRBV18; CDR3 DNA: TGTGCCAGCTCACCATCCCTAGCGGGAACCGAGCAGTACTTC; CDR3 protein: CASSPSLAGTEQYF
D gene: -; clone size: -; J gene: TRBJ1-2; V gene: TRBV7-7; CDR3 DNA: TGTGCCAGCTCACAAAACTGTGGCTACACCTTC; CDR3 protein: CASSQNCGYTF
D gene: TRBD1; clone size: -; J gene: TRBJ1-2; V gene: TRBV6-5; CDR3 DNA: TGTGCCAGCAGACCTTACAGGGGGCAGTTATATGGCTACACCTTC; CDR3 protein: CASRPYRGQLYGYTF
D gene: -; clone size: -; J gene: TRBJ1-2; V gene: TRBV9; CDR3 DNA: TGTGCCAGCAGCGTAACTACAGCTGGGGACTATGGCTACACCTTC; CDR3 protein: CASSVTTAGDYGYTF
D gene: TRBD1; clone size: -; J gene: TRBJ2-7; V gene: TRBV11-3; CDR3 DNA: TGTGCCAGCAGTCCGGGACAGGGGGCGTACGAGCAGTACTTC; CDR3 protein: CASSPGQGAYEQYF
D gene: -; clone size: -; J gene: TRBJ2-3; V gene: TRBV7-3; CDR3 DNA: TGTGCCAGCAGCTTAACCGGAGCGGATTACACAGATACGCAGTATTTT; CDR3 protein: CASSLTGADYTDTQYF
D gene: -; clone size: -; J gene: TRBJ2-7; V gene: TRBV30; CDR3 DNA: TGTGCCTGGAGTGTACAACTTTTTGTCTACGAGGCGCACGAGCAGTACTTC; CDR3 protein: CAWSVQLFVYEAHEQYF
D gene: -; clone size: -; J gene: TRBJ2-5; V gene: TRBV28; CDR3 DNA: TGTGCCAGCAGTCCGTACAAGACAGGAGTTAGAGGAGAGACCCAGTACTTC; CDR3 protein: CASSPYKTGVRGETQYF
D gene: -; clone size: -; J gene: TRBJ1-5; V gene: TRBV4-2; CDR3 DNA: TGTGCCAGCAGCCAAGATCTTCGGGATAGCAATCAGCCCCAGCATTTT; CDR3 protein: CASSQDLRDSNQPQHF
D gene: TRBD1; clone size: once; J gene: TRBJ2-7; V gene: TRBV11-2; CDR3 DNA: TGTGCCAGCAGCTTAGTCGGAGACAGGGCCATCCACGAGCAGTACTTC; CDR3 protein: CASSLVGDRAIHEQYF
D gene: -; clone size: -; J gene: TRBJ2-3; V gene: TRBV5-1; CDR3 DNA: TGCGCCAGCAGCGTCGCAGATACGCAGTATTTT; CDR3 protein: CASSVADTQYF
D gene: -; clone size: -; J gene: TRBJ2-7; V gene: TRBV6-4; CDR3 DNA: TGTGCCAGCAGAGGACCCGGGAAAAAAAGCTCCTACGAGCAGTACTTC; CDR3 protein: CASRGPGKKSSYEQYF
D gene: -; clone size: -; J gene: TRBJ2-7; V gene: TRBV5-1; CDR3 DNA: TGCGCCAGCAGCCCGCGGGGTGGGGGCGCGGACGAGCAGTACTTC; CDR3 protein: CASSPRGGGADEQYF
D gene: TRBD2; clone size: -; J gene: TRBJ2-1; V gene: TRBV9; CDR3 DNA: TGTGCCAGCAGCCACTGGGACTATGTGGACAATGAGCAGTTCTTC; CDR3 protein: CASSHWDYVDNEQFF
D gene: TRBD1; clone size: -; J gene: TRBJ1-3; V gene: TRBV6-1; CDR3 DNA: TGTGCCAGCAGTGGAGGACAGGGGGGAAACACCATATATTTT; CDR3 protein: CASSGGQGGNTIYF
D gene: -; clone size: medium-sized; J gene: TRBJ2-1; V gene: TRBV11-2; CDR3 DNA: TGTGCCAGCAGCTTAGTAGGCGCTCGGCCCTACAATGAGCAGTTCTTC; CDR3 protein: CASSLVGARPYNEQFF
D gene: TRBD1; clone size: -; J gene: TRBJ1-1; V gene: TRBV6-5; CDR3 DNA: TGTGCCAGCACCGAACAGGGGGTGACCACTGAAGCTTTCTTT; CDR3 protein: CASTEQGVTTEAFF
D gene: -; clone size: few; J gene: TRBJ1-5; V gene: TRBV7-9; CDR3 DNA: TGTGCCAGCAGCTTTGAGGGTAACCAGCCCCAGCATTTT; CDR3 protein: CASSFEGNQPQHF
D gene: -; clone size: few; J gene: TRBJ1-5; V gene: TRBV21-1; CDR3 DNA: TGTGCCAGCAGCAAAGCCTGGGGAGATCAGCCCCAGCATTTT; CDR3 protein: CASSKAWGDQPQHF
D gene: -; clone size: -; J gene: TRBJ1-2; V gene: TRBV14; CDR3 DNA: TGTGCCAGCAGCACGCAGGGGTATGGCTACACCTTC; CDR3 protein: CASSTQGYGYTF
D gene: -; clone size: -; J gene: TRBJ1-1; V gene: TRBV10-3; CDR3 DNA: TGTGCCATCAGATCGGACCTCGGTAGCACTGAAGCTTTCTTT; CDR3 protein: CAIRSDLGSTEAFF
D gene: -; clone size: -; J gene: TRBJ2-7; V gene: TRBV27; CDR3 DNA: TGTGCCAGCAACCCGGCAGGTCCCTCCTACGAGCAGTACTTC; CDR3 protein: CASNPAGPSYEQYF
D gene: -; clone size: -; J gene: TRBJ2-5; V gene: TRBV27; CDR3 DNA: TGTGCCAGCAGTTTATGGGCAGGGACCGGGACCCAGTACTTC; CDR3 protein: CASSLWAGTGTQYF
D gene: TRBD2; clone size: -; J gene: TRBJ2-7; V gene: TRBV30; CDR3 DNA: TGTGCCTGGAGTGTCGGGGGGACCTACGAGCAGTACTTC; CDR3 protein: CAWSVGGTYEQYF
D gene: TRBD1; clone size: -; J gene: TRBJ2-5; V gene: TRBV19; CDR3 DNA: TGTGCCACCAGACAGGGTCAAGAGACCCAGTACTTC; CDR3 protein: CATRQGQETQYF
D gene: TRBD1; clone size: -; J gene: TRBJ1-6; V gene: TRBV5-4; CDR3 DNA: TGTGCCAGCAGTACCCCGGGACAGGGGAATTCACCCCTCCACTTT; CDR3 protein: CASSTPGQGNSPLHF
D gene: TRBD2; clone size: -; J gene: TRBJ2-1; V gene: TRBV11-3; CDR3 DNA: TGTGCCAGCAGCTTAACTAGCGGGAACAATGAGCAGTTCTTC; CDR3 protein: CASSLTSGNNEQFF
D gene: -; clone size: once; J gene: TRBJ2-1; V gene: TRBV5-1; CDR3 DNA: TGCGCCAGCAGCTTGTGGGCTAGCGAAGACAATGAGCAGTTCTTC; CDR3 protein: CASSLWASEDNEQFF
D gene: -; clone size: -; J gene: TRBJ2-1; V gene: TRBV28; CDR3 DNA: TGTGCCAGCAGCCCCGACTCGAGCTCCTACAATGAGCAGTTCTTC; CDR3 protein: CASSPDSSSYNEQFF